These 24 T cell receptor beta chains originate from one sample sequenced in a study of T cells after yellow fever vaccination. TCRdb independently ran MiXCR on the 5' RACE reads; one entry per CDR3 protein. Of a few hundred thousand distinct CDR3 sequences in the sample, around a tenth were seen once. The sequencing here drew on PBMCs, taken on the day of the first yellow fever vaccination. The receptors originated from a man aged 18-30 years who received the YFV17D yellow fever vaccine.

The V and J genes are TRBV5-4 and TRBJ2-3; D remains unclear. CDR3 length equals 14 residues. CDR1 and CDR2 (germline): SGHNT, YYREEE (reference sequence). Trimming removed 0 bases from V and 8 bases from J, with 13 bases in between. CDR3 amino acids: CASSLAVDSGTQYF. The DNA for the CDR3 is TGTGCCAGCAGCTTGGCGGTCGATTCGGGTACGCAGTATTTT.

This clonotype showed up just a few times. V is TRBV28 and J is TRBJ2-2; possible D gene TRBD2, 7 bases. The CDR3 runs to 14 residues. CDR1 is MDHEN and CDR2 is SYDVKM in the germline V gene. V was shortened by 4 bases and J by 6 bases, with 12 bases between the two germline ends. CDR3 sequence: CASSSGGSAGELFF. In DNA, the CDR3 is TGTGCCAGCAGTTCGGGGGGCAGCGCCGGGGAGCTGTTTTTT.

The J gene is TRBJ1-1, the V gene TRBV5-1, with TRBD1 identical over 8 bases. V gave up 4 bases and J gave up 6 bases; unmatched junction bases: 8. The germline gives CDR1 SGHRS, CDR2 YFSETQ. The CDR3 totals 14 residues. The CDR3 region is CASSLRPGQAEAFF. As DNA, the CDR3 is TGCGCCAGCAGCCTGAGACCGGGACAGGCTGAAGCTTTCTTT.

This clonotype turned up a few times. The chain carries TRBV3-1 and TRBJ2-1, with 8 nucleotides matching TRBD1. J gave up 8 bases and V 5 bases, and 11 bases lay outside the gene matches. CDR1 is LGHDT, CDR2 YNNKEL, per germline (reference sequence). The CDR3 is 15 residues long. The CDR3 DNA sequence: TGTGCCAGCAGCAGTCCCTCAGGGGGCTTGGATGAGCAGTTCTTC. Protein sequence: CASSSPSGGLDEQFF.

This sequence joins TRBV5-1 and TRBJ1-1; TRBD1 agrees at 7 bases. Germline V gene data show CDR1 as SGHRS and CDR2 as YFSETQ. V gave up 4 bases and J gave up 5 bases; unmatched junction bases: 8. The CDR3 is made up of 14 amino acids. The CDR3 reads CASSNDRVGTEAFF. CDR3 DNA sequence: TGCGCCAGCAGCAATGACAGGGTCGGGACTGAAGCTTTCTTT.

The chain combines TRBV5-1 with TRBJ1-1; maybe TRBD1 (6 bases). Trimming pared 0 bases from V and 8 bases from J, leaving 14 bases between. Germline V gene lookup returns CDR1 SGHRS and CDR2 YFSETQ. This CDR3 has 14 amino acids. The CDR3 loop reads CASSLVPGAREAFF. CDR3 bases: TGCGCCAGCAGCTTGGTCCCGGGGGCAAGGGAAGCTTTCTTT.

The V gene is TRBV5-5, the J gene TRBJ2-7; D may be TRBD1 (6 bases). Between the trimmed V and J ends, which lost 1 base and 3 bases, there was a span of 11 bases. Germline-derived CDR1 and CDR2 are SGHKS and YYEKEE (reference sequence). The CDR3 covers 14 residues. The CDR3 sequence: CASSLYGGDYEQYV. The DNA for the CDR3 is TGTGCCAGCAGCTTGTATGGGGGCGACTACGAGCAGTACGTC.

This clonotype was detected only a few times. The DNA of the CDR3 is TGTGCCAGCAGCTTAGTTGGAGGGTGGAATGAGCAGTTCTTC. This codes for CASSLVGGWNEQFF. The chain uses TRBV7-9 and TRBJ2-1, with D possibly matching TRBD2 (6 bases). The CDR3 is made up of 14 amino acids. The V end lost 1 base, the J end lost 7 bases, and 11 bases lay between the germline ends. From germline, CDR1 is SEHNR and CDR2 FQNEAQ (reference sequence).

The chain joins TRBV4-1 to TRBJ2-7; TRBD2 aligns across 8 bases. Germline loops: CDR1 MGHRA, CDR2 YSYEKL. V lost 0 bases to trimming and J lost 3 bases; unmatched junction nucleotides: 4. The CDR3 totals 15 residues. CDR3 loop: CASSQDRGLDYEQYF. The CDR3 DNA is TGCGCCAGCAGCCAAGATCGGGGACTAGACTACGAGCAGTACTTC.

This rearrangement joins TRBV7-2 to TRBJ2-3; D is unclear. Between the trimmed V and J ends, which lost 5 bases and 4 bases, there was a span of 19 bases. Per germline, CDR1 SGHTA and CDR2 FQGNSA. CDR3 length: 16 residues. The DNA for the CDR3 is TGTGCCAGCAGCCCTTTGGGTGCCACCCTCCCAGATACGCAGTATTTT. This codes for CASSPLGATLPDTQYF.

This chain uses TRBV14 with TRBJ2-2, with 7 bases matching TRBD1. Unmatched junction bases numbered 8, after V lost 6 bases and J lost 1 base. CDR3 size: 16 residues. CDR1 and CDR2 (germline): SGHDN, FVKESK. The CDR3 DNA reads TGTGCCAGCAGTACCCTTGACAGGGTGAACACCGGGGAGCTGTTTTTT. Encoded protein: CASSTLDRVNTGELFF.

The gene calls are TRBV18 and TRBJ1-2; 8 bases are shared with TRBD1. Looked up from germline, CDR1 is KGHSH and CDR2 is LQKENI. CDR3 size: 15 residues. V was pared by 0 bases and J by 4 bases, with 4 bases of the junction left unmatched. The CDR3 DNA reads TGTGCCAGCTCACCACCCGCAGGGGGCATCTATGGCTACACCTTC. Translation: CASSPPAGGIYGYTF.

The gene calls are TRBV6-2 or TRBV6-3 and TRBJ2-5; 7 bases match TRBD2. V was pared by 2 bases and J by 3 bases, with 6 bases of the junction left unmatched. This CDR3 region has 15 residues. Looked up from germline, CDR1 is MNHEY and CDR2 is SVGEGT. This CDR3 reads CASSYGASGKETQYF. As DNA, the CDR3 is TGTGCCAGCAGTTACGGGGCTAGCGGCAAAGAGACCCAGTACTTC.

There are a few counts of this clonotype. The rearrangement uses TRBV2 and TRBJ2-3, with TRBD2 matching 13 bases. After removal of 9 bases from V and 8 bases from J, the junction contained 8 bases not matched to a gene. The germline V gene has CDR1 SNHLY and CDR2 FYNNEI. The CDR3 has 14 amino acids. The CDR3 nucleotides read TGTGCCAGGGGCACTAGCGGGGGGGCCTCTACGCAGTATTTT. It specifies CARGTSGGASTQYF. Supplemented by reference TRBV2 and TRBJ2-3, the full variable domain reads EPEVTQTPSHQVTQMGQEVILRCVPISNHLYFYWYRQILGQKVEFLVSFYNNEISEKSEIFDDQFSVERPDGSNFTLKIRSTKLEDSAMYFCARGTSGGASTQYFGPGTRLTVL.

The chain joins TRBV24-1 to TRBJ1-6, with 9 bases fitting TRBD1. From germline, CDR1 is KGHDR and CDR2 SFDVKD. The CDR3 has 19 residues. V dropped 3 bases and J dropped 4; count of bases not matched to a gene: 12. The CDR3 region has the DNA TGTGCCACCAGTGATCCCCGGGACAGGGTAGGGGGTTATAATTCACCCCTCCACTTT. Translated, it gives CATSDPRDRVGGYNSPLHF.

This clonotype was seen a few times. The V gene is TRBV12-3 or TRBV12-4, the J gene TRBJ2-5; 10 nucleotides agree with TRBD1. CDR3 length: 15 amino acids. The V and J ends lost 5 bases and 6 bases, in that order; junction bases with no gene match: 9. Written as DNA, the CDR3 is TGTGCCAGCAGTGCGCCGGGACAGGGGATGAAGACCCAGTACTTC. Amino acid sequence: CASSAPGQGMKTQYF.

The CDR3 DNA reads as TGCAGTGAGCGCTCCCCGGCGACAGATACGCAGTATTTT. This gives the protein CSERSPATDTQYF. The V call is TRBV20-1, the J call TRBJ2-3; D uncertain. The CDR3 runs to 13 residues. The germline CDR1 and CDR2 sequences are DFQATT and SNEGSKA (reference sequence). The V end was cut by 7 bases, the J end by 3 bases, with 14 bases between.

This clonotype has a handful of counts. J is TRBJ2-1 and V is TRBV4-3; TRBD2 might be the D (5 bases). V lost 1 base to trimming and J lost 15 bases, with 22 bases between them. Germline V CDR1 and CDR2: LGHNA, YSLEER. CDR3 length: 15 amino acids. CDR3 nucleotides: TGCGCCAGCAGCCAAGTACGCGTTGAGGGATATGGCCTGTTCTTC. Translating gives CASSQVRVEGYGLFF.

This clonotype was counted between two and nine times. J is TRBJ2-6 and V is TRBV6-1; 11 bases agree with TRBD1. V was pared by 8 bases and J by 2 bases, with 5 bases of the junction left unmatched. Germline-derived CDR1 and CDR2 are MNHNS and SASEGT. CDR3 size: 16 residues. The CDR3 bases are TGTGCCAGCCAGGACAGGGGGCGGACTGGGGCCAACGTCCTGACTTTC. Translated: CASQDRGRTGANVLTF.

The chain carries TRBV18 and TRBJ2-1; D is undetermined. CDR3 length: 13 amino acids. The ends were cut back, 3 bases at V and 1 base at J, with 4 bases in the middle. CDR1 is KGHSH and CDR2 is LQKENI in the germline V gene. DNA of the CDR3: TGTGCCAGCTCACCGGTATCCTACAATGAGCAGTTCTTC. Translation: CASSPVSYNEQFF.

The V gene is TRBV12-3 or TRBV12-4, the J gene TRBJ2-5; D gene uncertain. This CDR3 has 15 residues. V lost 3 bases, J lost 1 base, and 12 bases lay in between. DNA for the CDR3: TGTGCCAGCAGTTTCGGTGACCGCTTCCAAGAGACCCAGTACTTC. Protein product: CASSFGDRFQETQYF.

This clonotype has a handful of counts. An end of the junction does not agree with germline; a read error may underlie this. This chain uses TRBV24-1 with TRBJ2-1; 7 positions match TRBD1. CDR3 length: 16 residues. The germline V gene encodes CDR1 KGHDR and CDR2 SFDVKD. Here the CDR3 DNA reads TGTGCCAACAGTGGATCGCAGGGGGACACCTACAATGAGCAGTTCTTC. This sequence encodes CANSGSQGDTYNEQFF.

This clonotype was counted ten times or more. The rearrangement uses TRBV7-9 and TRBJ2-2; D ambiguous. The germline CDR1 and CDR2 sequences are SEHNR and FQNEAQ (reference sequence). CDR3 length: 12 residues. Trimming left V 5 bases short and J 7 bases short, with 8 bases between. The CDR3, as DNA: TGTGCCAGCAGCGATAGCTTCGGGGAGCTGTTTTTT. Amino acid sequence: CASSDSFGELFF.

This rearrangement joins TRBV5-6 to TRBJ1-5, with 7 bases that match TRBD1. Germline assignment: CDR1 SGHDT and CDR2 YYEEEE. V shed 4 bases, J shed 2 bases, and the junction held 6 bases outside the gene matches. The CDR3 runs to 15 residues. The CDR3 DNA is TGTGCCAGCAGCAAAACAGGGGTGGGCAATCAGCCCCAGCATTTT. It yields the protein CASSKTGVGNQPQHF.